The rows below give T cell receptor beta chains drawn from one sample of a study of blood T cell repertoires in COVID-19. The table came from immunoSEQ multiplex PCR; TCRdb's copy has only in-frame clones and leaves some out. The table has 200,000 to 300,000 clones, 70% to 75% seen once. Specimen: peripheral blood. Receptor source: an elderly woman with acute or convalescent COVID-19. The CDR3 runs from the conserved cysteine through the conserved F or W. A D gene is named only where the DNA matches it firmly. Clone size is shown for a subset of rows, as once, few, many or a class of expanded clone.

>TRBJ2-2|TRBV11-3|NA|NA
TGTGCCAGCAGCTTACAGTGGGGGCCGGGAACCGGGGAGCTGTTTTTT
CASSLQWGPGTGELFF
>TRBJ2-3|TRBV3-1/TRBV3-2|NA|NA
TGTGCCAGCTCTCCGCGACAGGGCACAGATACGCAGTATTTT
CASSPRQGTDTQYF
>TRBJ1-5|TRBV19|few|TRBD1
TGTGCCAGTAGTGGGGGGACAGTTGGAGGCAATCAGCCCCAGCATTTT
CASSGGTVGGNQPQHF
>TRBJ2-3|TRBV5-1|NA|TRBD1
TGCGCCAGCAGCTTGGACCCTTACAGGGGAGATACGCAGTATTTT
CASSLDPYRGDTQYF
>TRBJ1-6|TRBV7-6|once|NA
TGTGCCAGCAGCCCCGAAGCGACTAGAGATAATTCACCCCTCCACTTT
CASSPEATRDNSPLHF
>TRBJ2-7|TRBV19|NA|TRBD1
TGTGCCAGTAGTACCGGGACAGGCACGTACGAGCAGTACTTC
CASSTGTGTYEQYF
>TRBJ1-5|TRBV2|NA|NA
TGTGCCAGCAGTCTGCAGGACTATTATAGCAATCAGCCCCAGCATTTT
CASSLQDYYSNQPQHF
>TRBJ2-2|TRBV11-3|NA|TRBD2
TGTGCCAGCAGCTCCTCCGGGGGGGGAGTGGGAACCGGGGAGCTGTTTTTT
CASSSSGGGVGTGELFF
>TRBJ2-7|TRBV24-1|NA|TRBD2
TGTGCCACGCGGACTAGCGGGAGTTGGGGAGCTAACGAGCAGTACTTC
CATRTSGSWGANEQYF
>TRBJ1-2|TRBV23-1|NA|NA
TGCGCCAACAACGCGGGATACACCTTC
CANNAGYTF